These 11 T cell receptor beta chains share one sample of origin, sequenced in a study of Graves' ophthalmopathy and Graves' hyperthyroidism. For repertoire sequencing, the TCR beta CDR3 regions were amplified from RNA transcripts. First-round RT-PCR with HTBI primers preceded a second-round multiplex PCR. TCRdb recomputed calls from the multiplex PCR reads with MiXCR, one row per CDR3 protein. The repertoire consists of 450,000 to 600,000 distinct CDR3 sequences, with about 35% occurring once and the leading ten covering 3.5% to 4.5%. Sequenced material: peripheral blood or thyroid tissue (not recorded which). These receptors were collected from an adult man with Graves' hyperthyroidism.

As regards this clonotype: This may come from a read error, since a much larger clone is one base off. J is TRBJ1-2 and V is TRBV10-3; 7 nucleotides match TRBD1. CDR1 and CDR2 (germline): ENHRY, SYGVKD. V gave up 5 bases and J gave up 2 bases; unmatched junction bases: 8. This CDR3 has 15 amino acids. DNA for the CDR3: TGTGCCATCAGTACATACAGGGGTGGGAACTATGGCTACACCTTC. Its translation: CAISTYRGGNYGYTF.

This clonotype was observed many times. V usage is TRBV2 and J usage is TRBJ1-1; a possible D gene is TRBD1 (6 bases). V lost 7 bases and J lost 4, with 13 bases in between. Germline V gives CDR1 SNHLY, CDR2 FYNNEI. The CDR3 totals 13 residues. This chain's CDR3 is CASKQGSSTEAFF. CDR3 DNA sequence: TGTGCCAGCAAGCAGGGGTCCAGCACTGAAGCTTTCTTT.

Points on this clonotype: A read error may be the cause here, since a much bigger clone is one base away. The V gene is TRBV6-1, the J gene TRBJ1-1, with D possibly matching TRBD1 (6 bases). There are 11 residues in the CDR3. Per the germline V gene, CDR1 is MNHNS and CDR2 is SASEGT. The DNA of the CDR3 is TGTGCCAGCAGCGGGGGCCTTGTGGAAGTTTTT. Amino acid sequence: CASSGGLVEVF.

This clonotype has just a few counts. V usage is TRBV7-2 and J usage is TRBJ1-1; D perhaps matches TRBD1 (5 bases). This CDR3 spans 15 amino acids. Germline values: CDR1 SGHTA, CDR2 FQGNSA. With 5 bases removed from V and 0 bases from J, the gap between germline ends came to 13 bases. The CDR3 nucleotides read TGTGCCAGCAGCCAAGCCGGGGCTGTGAACACTGAAGCTTTCTTT. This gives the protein CASSQAGAVNTEAFF.

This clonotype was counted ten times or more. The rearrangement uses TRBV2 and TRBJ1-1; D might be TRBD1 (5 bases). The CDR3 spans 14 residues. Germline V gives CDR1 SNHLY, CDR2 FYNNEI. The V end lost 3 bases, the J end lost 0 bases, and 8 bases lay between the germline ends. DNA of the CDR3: TGTGCCAGCAGTGAGGGACTCTTGAACACTGAAGCTTTCTTT. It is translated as CASSEGLLNTEAFF.

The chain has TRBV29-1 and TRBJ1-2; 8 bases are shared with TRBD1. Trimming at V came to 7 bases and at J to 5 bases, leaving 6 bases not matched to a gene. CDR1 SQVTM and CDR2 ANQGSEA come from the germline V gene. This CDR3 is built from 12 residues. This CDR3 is CSARTGRYGYTF. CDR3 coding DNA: TGCAGCGCCCGGACAGGGAGGTATGGCTACACCTTC.

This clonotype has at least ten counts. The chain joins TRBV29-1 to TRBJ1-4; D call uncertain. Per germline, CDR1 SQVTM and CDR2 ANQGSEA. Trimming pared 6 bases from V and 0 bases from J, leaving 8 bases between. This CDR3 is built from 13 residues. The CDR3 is CSVGRATNEKLFF. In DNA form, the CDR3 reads TGCAGCGTCGGACGGGCAACTAATGAAAAACTGTTTTTT.

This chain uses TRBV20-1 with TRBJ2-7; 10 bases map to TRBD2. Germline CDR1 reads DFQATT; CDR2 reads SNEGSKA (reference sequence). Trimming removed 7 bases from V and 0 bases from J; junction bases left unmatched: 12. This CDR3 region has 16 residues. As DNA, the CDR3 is TGCAGTGTTAGGGACTTTTCTAGCGGGAGCTCCTACGAGCAGTACTTC. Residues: CSVRDFSSGSSYEQYF.

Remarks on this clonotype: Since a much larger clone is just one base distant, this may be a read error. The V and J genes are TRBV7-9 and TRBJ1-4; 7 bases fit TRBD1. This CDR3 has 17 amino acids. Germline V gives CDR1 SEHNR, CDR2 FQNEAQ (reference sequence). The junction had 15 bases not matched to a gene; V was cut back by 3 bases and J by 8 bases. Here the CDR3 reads CASSLLRRLGGLEKLFF. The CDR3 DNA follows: TGTGCCAGCAGCTTGCTACGCCGATTAGGGGGCCTAGAAAAACTGTTTTTT.

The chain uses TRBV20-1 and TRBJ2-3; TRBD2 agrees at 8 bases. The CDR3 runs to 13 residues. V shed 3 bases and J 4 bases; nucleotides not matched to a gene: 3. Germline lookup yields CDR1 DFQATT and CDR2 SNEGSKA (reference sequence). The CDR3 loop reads CSASGRAPDTQYF. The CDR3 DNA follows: TGCAGTGCTAGCGGGAGGGCCCCAGATACGCAGTATTTT.

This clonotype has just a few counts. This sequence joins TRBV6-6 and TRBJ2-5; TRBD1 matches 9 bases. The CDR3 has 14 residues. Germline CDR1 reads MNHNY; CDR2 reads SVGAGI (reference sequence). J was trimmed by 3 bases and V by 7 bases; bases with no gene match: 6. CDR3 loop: CASTPGQGKETQYF. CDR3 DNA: TGTGCCAGCACCCCGGGACAGGGAAAAGAGACCCAGTACTTC.